The TCR beta chain described here comes from a study of identical twins. At least ten counts were recorded for this clonotype. Each CDR3 protein gets one entry after TCRdb re-called the 5' RACE reads with MiXCR. This table holds approximately 700,000 distinct CDR3 sequences, over 5% found once. CDR3 size: 14 residues. V lost 4 bases and J lost 0, with 10 bases in between. Germline CDR1 MNHEY, CDR2 SMNVEV (reference sequence). This chain joins TRBV27 and TRBJ2-7, with unresolved D. The sequenced sample consisted of naive T cells sorted from blood. This TCR was recovered from a young man in good health. The CDR3 sequence: CASSWMASSYEQYF. The CDR3 nucleotides are TGTGCCAGCAGTTGGATGGCGAGCTCCTACGAGCAGTACTTC.